This T cell receptor beta chain was observed in a study of T-cell reconstitution after alpha-beta-depleted transplantation in children. Library preparation (for TCRbeta) was performed with unique molecular identifiers. Via MiXCR, TCRdb re-called the PCR reads, giving one row per CDR3 protein. This sample has about 340,000 distinct CDR3 sequences, with under 13% found just once. This sequence originates from a human donor who donated a stem cell graft to a child with acute lymphoblastic leukemia. The source material was PBMCs from the stem cell graft donor, sampled from the stem cell graft.

As DNA, the CDR3 is TGTGCCAGCAGCCCTAGACAGTCGGCTGGCTACACCTTC. Amino acids: CASSPRQSAGYTF. This chain uses TRBV11-2 with TRBJ1-2; a weak D match, TRBD1 (5 bases). The CDR3 is 13 amino acids. CDR1 and CDR2 (germline): SGHAT, FQNNGV. Trimming took off 5 bases at V and 7 bases at J, with 14 bases between the two ends.